The TCR beta chain under discussion was sequenced for a study of PD-1 blockade in classical Hodgkin lymphoma. Some clones are missing from TCRdb's copy, which holds only in-frame ones; the method was immunoSEQ multiplex PCR. The table shows tens of thousands of clones, with 88% occurring only once. All the patients suffered relapse after autologous stem cell transplantation, and brentuximab vedotin exposure differed. V dropped 0 bases and J dropped 5 bases, with 10 bases sitting between them. Germline V gene data show CDR1 as MNHEY and CDR2 as SVGAGI. The CDR3 loop spans 14 amino acids. The sequence was obtained from a human donor with classical Hodgkin lymphoma. Source: peripheral blood mononuclear cells (PBMCs), taken before the second cycle of nivolumab. The chain carries TRBV6-5 and TRBJ2-5; D is unclear. The CDR3 loop is CASSYSRASETQYF. CDR3 sequence (DNA): TGTGCCAGCAGTTACTCGCGCGCGTCCGAGACCCAGTACTTC.